The present T cell receptor beta chain was sequenced within a study of a mutant IDH1 vaccine in newly diagnosed glioma (dated by TCRdb to the early 2020s). Notes on the research overall: Across visits V03 through V10, patients got a total of eight vaccinations, given in weeks 1, 3, 5, 7, 11, 15, 19 and 23. Vaccination was initiated 4-6 weeks after radiotherapy alone, or concurrently with temozolomide cycles in the chemotherapy-containing groups. Peripheral blood was collected at six visits: V03 (baseline), V05, V07, V10, V12 and V13. Before enrollment, most patients had been given radiochemotherapy with temozolomide as standard therapy, while the rest had received either radiotherapy alone or temozolomide alone. Of the roughly 33 treated patients, approximately 62% were male and about 40% were female, and a mean age of around 40 years was recorded. For exploratory analyses, approximately 23 treated patients had longitudinal TCRB deep sequencing done wherever samples were available. General conclusions and limits of the study: No apparent relationship was observed between pseudoprogression and alterations in the top peripheral T cell clonotypes detected by TCRB sequencing. According to the authors, sample limitations meant that analyses of patient blood samples could not be reproduced. Selection of PBMC samples for TCRB deep sequencing was based on availability. Immune responses induced by the vaccine were seen in roughly 95% of patients across multiple MHC alleles.

This clone was counted only a few times. Its antigen has not been determined. No much larger clonotype is one base removed from it; base qualities were not supplied. From V the trimming removes 4 bases and from J it removes 2 bases, while the gene matches leave 7 bases of the junction unaccounted for. From its cysteine to its phenylalanine, the CDR3 spans 18 amino acids. Only the CDR3 region is kept as DNA, spanning 54 bases read in frame from base 1. Sequences SGHRS (CDR1) and YFSETQ (CDR2) are obtained from the germline V gene. Library method: the immunoSEQ multiplex PCR assay. Following the manufacturer's protocol, the hsTCRB Kit was used to amplify rearranged TCR beta chain sequences. Sequencing of TCRB libraries was carried out on an Illumina MiSeq. Under the source paper's analysis protocol: The proprietary platform of the kit vendor was used for demultiplexing, trimming and gene mapping. TCRdb retrieved this table from immuneACCESS and kept in-frame rearrangements only. Not all clones are present; in checked studies, unresolved V genes account for under half, and no reason is known for the remainder. For V, J and clone size, that table is used; D and trimming come from the DNA. In this sample the table shows more than 25,000 clones, roughly 84% of which occur a single time. 6% to 8.5% of the sample belongs to the ten largest clones.

Per the publication, the time point label means: week 5, during vaccination. Each vaccine dose was 300 ug of a 20-mer mutant IDH1 peptide in Montanide, given subcutaneously with topical imiquimod. All donors had newly diagnosed IDH1-mutant astrocytomas of WHO grade 3 or 4 that showed loss of nuclear ATRX. The samples were drawn from NOA16, a multicentre, single-arm, open-label phase I trial in Germany that tested a mutant IDH1 peptide vaccine in humans for the first time. Genomic DNA for TCRB sequencing was extracted from EDTA blood using the DNeasy Blood and Tissue Kit. This TCR derives from a man aged 40-49 years with glioma. Some clones in this sample may be carry-over from other donors' samples. This chain joins TRBV5-1 to TRBJ2-1; 15 central bases correspond to TRBD2. Source: PBMCs, taken from a glioma patient whose treatment included an IDH1 peptide vaccine. The base sequence is TGCGCCAGCAGCATCGGGACTAGCGGGGGGTCAGCCTACAATGAGCAGTTCTTC. Its protein reads: CASSIGTSGGSAYNEQFF. The reference TRBV5-1 and TRBJ2-1 proteins fill in what lies around the CDR3, so the full variable domain reads KAGVTQTPRYLIKTRGQQVTLSCSPISGHRSVSWYQQTPGQGLQFLFEYFSETQRNKGNFPGRFSGRQFSNSRSEMNVSTLELGDSALYLCASSIGTSGGSAYNEQFFGPGTRLTVL.